This T cell receptor beta chain was captured in a study of untreated major depressive disorder. The V end lost 0 bases, the J end lost 6 bases, and 7 bases lay between the germline ends. Germline values: CDR1 SGDLS, CDR2 YYNGEE. The CDR3 is 13 residues long. The data were produced by immunoSEQ multiplex PCR, yet TCRdb's version contains in-frame clones alone and is incomplete. Of 15,000 to 20,000 clones in the sample, more than 75% were seen once. A single count supports this clone. As yet, its antigen is unknown. Findings and caveats of the study: All top five TRBV05-01 clones per subject were private clones.

Excluded: major illness, comorbidity, regular medication, drug use, over 100 g alcohol weekly. Each donor gave 25 to 30 ml of EDTA blood. The chain combines TRBV9 with TRBJ1-3, with no clear D. The specimen was CD4+ T cells from PBMCs. The sequence came from a woman in her twenties or thirties in good health. CDR3 sequence reads: CASSVGTENTIYF. CDR3 DNA: TGTGCCAGCAGCGTAGGTACGGAAAACACCATATATTTT.